The 32 T cell receptor beta chains in this list originate from one sample, sequenced in a study of cytomegalovirus exposure and HLA in healthy donors. The PCR had 60 Vbeta and 13 Jbeta primers. Some clones are missing from TCRdb's copy, which holds only in-frame ones; the method was immunoSEQ multiplex PCR. In the table there are about 44,000 clones, roughly nine tenths of which are singletons. Sequenced: PBMCs. The receptors stem from a woman between 40 and 55 years old in good health and CMV-seropositive.

This clone was counted between two and nine times. V and J are TRBV28 and TRBJ1-6, with D unclear. V was clipped by 7 bases and J by 0 bases, with 7 bases between them. Germline CDR1 reads MDHEN; CDR2 reads SYDVKM. The CDR3 runs 14 residues. The CDR3 DNA follows: TGTGCCAGCAAGAGGAGCTCCTATAATTCACCCCTCCACTTT. It codes for CASKRSSYNSPLHF. The complete variable domain, with remaining parts taken from reference TRBV28 and TRBJ1-6, reads DVKVTQSSRYLVKRTGEKVFLECVQDMDHENMFWYRQDPGLGLRLIYFSYDVKMKEKGDIPEGYSVSREKKERFSLILESASTNQTSMYLCASKRSSYNSPLHFGNGTRLTVT.

The V call is TRBV19, the J call TRBJ1-2; TRBD1 matches at 7 bases. Germline V CDR1 and CDR2: LNHDA, SQIVND (reference sequence). The length of the CDR3 is 14 residues. Unmatched junction bases numbered 12, after V lost 11 bases and J lost 3 bases. The CDR3 reads CAAGQAMRYYGYTF. CDR3 in DNA: TGTGCCGCCGGACAGGCTATGAGGTACTATGGCTACACCTTC.

CDR3 nucleotide sequence: TGTGCCAGCAGCCGGGGGGCCGCGGGAGAGTACAATGAGCAGTTCTTC. As protein: CASSRGAAGEYNEQFF. The rearrangement joins TRBV11-2 to TRBJ2-1; possibly TRBD2 for D (7 bases). Germline lookup yields CDR1 SGHAT and CDR2 FQNNGV. The CDR3 is 16 residues long. V was pared by 5 bases and J by 4 bases, with 18 bases between.

The gene calls are TRBV7-9 and TRBJ2-2; D perhaps matches TRBD2 (6 bases). Deletions cut 2 bases from V and 8 bases from J, with 15 bases between. Germline V gene data show CDR1 as SEHNR and CDR2 as FQNEAQ (reference sequence). The CDR3 contains 15 residues. The CDR3 coding sequence is TGTGCCAGCAGCTTAAACCCGACCGCGGGAGGGGAGCTGTTTTTT. Translated: CASSLNPTAGGELFF.

The chain combines TRBV7-3 with TRBJ2-3, with D tentatively TRBD2 (6 bases). V was trimmed by 5 bases and J by 4 bases, leaving 10 bases between them. The CDR3 extends over 13 amino acids. In germline, CDR1 is SGHTA, CDR2 FQGTGA. DNA for the CDR3: TGTGCCAGCAGCGCGGGACCTGCAGATACGCAGTATTTT. Its translation is CASSAGPADTQYF.

V is TRBV5-1 and J is TRBJ2-5, with D unclear. This CDR3 has 15 amino acids. The V and J ends lost 4 bases and 0 bases respectively, with 13 bases between them. Germline CDR1 SGHRS, CDR2 YFSETQ. The CDR3 is CASSPGRTNQETQYF. Written as DNA, the CDR3 is TGCGCCAGCAGCCCGGGTCGTACTAACCAAGAGACCCAGTACTTC.

The V call is TRBV7-2, the J call TRBJ1-1, with unresolved D. Germline lookup yields CDR1 SGHTA and CDR2 FQGNSA. V gave up 3 bases and J gave up 1 base, with 6 bases separating them. The length of the CDR3 is 13 residues. The DNA of the CDR3 is TGTGCCAGCAGCTTGAACGGGAACACTGAAGCTTTCTTT. This translates into CASSLNGNTEAFF.

V gene TRBV11-2 combines with J gene TRBJ2-1; 9 bases line up with TRBD2. The CDR3 spans 15 residues. Germline CDR1 and CDR2: SGHAT and FQNNGV. Trimming cost V 3 bases and J 5 bases; bases outside gene matches: 5. The CDR3 loop is CASSFQGGGDNEQFF. As DNA, the CDR3 is TGTGCCAGCAGCTTTCAAGGCGGGGGGGACAATGAGCAGTTCTTC.

This chain links TRBV28 with TRBJ2-1; 8 nucleotides line up with TRBD2. V gave up 3 bases and J gave up 8 bases; unmatched junction bases: 3. Looked up from germline, CDR1 is MDHEN and CDR2 is SYDVKM. The CDR3 totals 13 residues. The DNA for the CDR3 is TGTGCCAGCAGTTTGCCTAGCGGGTATGAGCAGTTCTTC. This translates into CASSLPSGYEQFF.

The chain carries TRBV5-1 and TRBJ1-1, with D perhaps matching TRBD1 (5 bases). CDR1 is SGHRS and CDR2 is YFSETQ in the germline V gene. V lost 4 bases and J 6 bases, leaving 16 bases between the germline ends. The CDR3 consists of 14 residues. The CDR3 loop reads CASSIWQGVPEAFF. The CDR3 nucleotides read TGCGCCAGCAGCATATGGCAGGGCGTGCCTGAAGCTTTCTTT.

The gene calls are TRBV11-2 and TRBJ1-3; possible D gene TRBD1, 6 bases. The CDR3 extends over 15 amino acids. Looked up from germline, CDR1 is SGHAT and CDR2 is FQNNGV. The germline V and J ends were trimmed by 4 bases and 6 bases, with 16 bases remaining between them. CDR3 protein: CASSSRGGRINTIYF. In DNA, the CDR3 is TGTGCCAGCAGCTCAAGGGGGGGACGGATAAACACCATATATTTT.

The chain combines TRBV7-2 with TRBJ2-6; 8 bases align to TRBD1. The J segment lost 0 bases and the V segment lost 1 base, leaving 5 bases of the junction unmatched. This CDR3 spans 18 amino acids. CDR1 is SGHTA and CDR2 is FQGNSA in the germline V gene. CDR3 in DNA: TGTGCCAGCAGCTTAGACCGGGACAGGCTCTCTGGGGCCAACGTCCTGACTTTC. Translated, it gives CASSLDRDRLSGANVLTF.

This clone was observed once. V usage is TRBV18 and J usage is TRBJ2-3, with D possibly matching TRBD1 (5 bases). CDR3 length: 15 amino acids. Deletions cut 6 bases from V and 2 bases from J, with 15 bases between. Germline CDR1 and CDR2: KGHSH and LQKENI. The CDR3 nucleotides are TGTGCCAGCTCCCTTAAAGGGGCCTACACAGATACGCAGTATTTT. It encodes CASSLKGAYTDTQYF. The entire variable domain, with the rest obtained from reference TRBV18 and TRBJ2-3, is as follows: NAGVMQNPRHLVRRRGQEARLRCSPMKGHSHVYWYRQLPEEGLKFMVYLQKENIIDESGMPKERFSAEFPKEGPSILRIQQVVRGDSAAYFCASSLKGAYTDTQYFGPGTRLTVL.

The chain uses TRBV5-4 and TRBJ1-2; TRBD1 agrees at 8 bases. Trimming took 3 bases from V and 3 from J; bases not matched to a gene: 7. Germline V gene sequence: CDR1 SGHNT, CDR2 YYREEE (reference sequence). The CDR3 loop spans 15 amino acids. The CDR3 is CASSYSGGLDYGYTF. CDR3 in DNA: TGTGCCAGCAGCTACTCAGGGGGCTTGGACTATGGCTACACCTTC.

This chain uses TRBV5-1 with TRBJ2-1, with TRBD1 identical over 8 bases. The trim removed 5 bases at V and 3 bases at J, leaving 4 bases unmatched. CDR3 length equals 14 residues. Per germline, CDR1 SGHRS and CDR2 YFSETQ. The CDR3 protein is CASRKQGDYNEQFF. The CDR3 nucleotides are TGCGCCAGCAGGAAACAGGGGGACTACAATGAGCAGTTCTTC.

V usage is TRBV30 and J usage is TRBJ1-6; 7 bases align to TRBD1. The CDR3 length is 17 residues. J gave up 8 bases and V 2 bases, and 15 bases lay outside the gene matches. Germline loops: CDR1 GTSNPN, CDR2 SVGIG (reference sequence). This CDR3 reads CAWSLRGQVRGYSPLHF. The DNA for the CDR3 is TGTGCCTGGAGTTTAAGGGGGCAAGTGAGGGGCTATTCACCCCTCCACTTT. Together with reference TRBV30 and TRBJ1-6, the CDR3 gives the full variable domain: SQTIHQWPATLVQPVGSPLSLECTVEGTSNPNLYWYRQAAGRGLQLLFYSVGIGQISSEVPQNLSASRPQDRQFILSSKKLLLSDSGFYLCAWSLRGQVRGYSPLHFGNGTRLTVT.

The genes are TRBV7-9 and TRBJ2-3; 10 bases line up with TRBD2. Per the germline V gene, CDR1 is SEHNR and CDR2 is FQNEAQ (reference sequence). The CDR3 is 15 residues long. Losses at the gene ends were 5 bases for V and 5 bases for J; bases not matched to a gene: 7. CDR3 loop: CASSPGLANIDTQYF. CDR3 in DNA: TGTGCCAGCAGCCCGGGACTAGCGAACATAGATACGCAGTATTTT.

This clone showed up just once. This chain joins TRBV15 and TRBJ2-1; D uncertain. Germline V gives CDR1 LNHNV, CDR2 YYDKDF (reference sequence). V was clipped by 5 bases and J by 8 bases, with 22 bases between them. The CDR3 contains 16 residues. The CDR3 protein is CATSPNVSPSGDEQFF. CDR3 in DNA: TGTGCCACCAGCCCGAACGTCAGTCCCTCCGGAGATGAGCAGTTCTTC.

This clone was observed once. The chain employs TRBV5-5 and TRBJ2-1, with 8 bases fitting TRBD1. Losses at the gene ends were 4 bases for V and 7 bases for J; bases not matched to a gene: 13. The germline V gene encodes CDR1 SGHKS and CDR2 YYEKEE (reference sequence). The CDR3 consists of 16 residues. The CDR3 DNA sequence: TGTGCCAGCAGCCACTACTGGACGACAGGGGAGAATGAGCAGTTCTTC. Protein sequence: CASSHYWTTGENEQFF.

This chain joins TRBV5-4 and TRBJ1-1, with 7 nucleotides matching TRBD1. V trimming: 2 bases; J trimming: 1 base; junction bases outside the gene matches: 5. CDR1 is SGHNT, CDR2 YYREEE, per germline (reference sequence). The CDR3 spans 15 residues. As DNA, the CDR3 is TGTGCCAGCAGCTTAGCAGGGGGGAGGAACACTGAAGCTTTCTTT. It yields the protein CASSLAGGRNTEAFF.

Written as DNA, the CDR3 is TGTGCCAGCTCAGGGGCGACTAATGAAAAACTGTTTTTT. Protein: CASSGATNEKLFF. The chain joins TRBV6-5 to TRBJ1-4; D perhaps matches TRBD1 (6 bases). This CDR3 has 13 residues. Germline CDR1 MNHEY, CDR2 SVGAGI. Trimming removed 8 bases from V and 2 bases from J, with 9 bases in between.

The rearrangement uses TRBV27 and TRBJ2-7; perhaps TRBD2 as D (6 bases). The germline V gene has CDR1 MNHEY and CDR2 SMNVEV (reference sequence). The CDR3 loop spans 15 amino acids. With 0 bases removed from V and 5 bases from J, the gap between germline ends came to 14 bases. CDR3 sequence (DNA): TGTGCCAGCAGTTTATCCGGGGGTAACGCTCACGAGCAGTACTTC. It yields the protein CASSLSGGNAHEQYF.

The chain joins TRBV11-3 to TRBJ2-2, with D hard to call. Per the germline V gene, CDR1 is SGHNT and CDR2 is YENEEA. The CDR3 is 14 amino acids. V shed 5 bases and J shed 6 bases, with 13 bases lying between them. The CDR3 DNA sequence: TGTGCCAGCAGCGACACCGGCCCGCCCGGGGAGCTGTTTTTT. Residues: CASSDTGPPGELFF. Supplemented by reference TRBV11-3 and TRBJ2-2, the full variable domain reads EAGVVQSPRYKIIEKKQPVAFWCNPISGHNTLYWYLQNLGQGPELLIRYENEEAVDDSQLPKDRFSAERLKGVDSTLKIQPAELGDSAVYLCASSDTGPPGELFFGEGSRLTVL.

The chain is built from TRBV12-5 and TRBJ1-1; 12 nucleotides line up with TRBD1. The CDR3 extends over 19 amino acids. CDR1 is LGHNT, CDR2 FRNRAP, per germline. Trimming at V came to 5 bases and at J to 4 bases, leaving 17 bases not matched to a gene. For the CDR3, the DNA is TGTGCTAGTGGTCCCGGAGGGCCGGGACAGGGGGCGCGAGGCACTGAAGCTTTCTTT. This encodes CASGPGGPGQGARGTEAFF.

This clone was recorded once. This chain joins TRBV2 and TRBJ1-2; D remains ambiguous. CDR1 is SNHLY, CDR2 FYNNEI, per germline. The V end lost 6 bases, the J end lost 1 base, and 9 bases lay between the germline ends. The CDR3 sequence is 13 residues long. The CDR3: CASSSESNYGYTF. The CDR3, as DNA: TGTGCCAGCAGCTCCGAGAGTAACTATGGCTACACCTTC.

The chain joins TRBV13 to TRBJ2-4; the D gene is possibly TRBD2 (6 bases). The CDR3 has 14 amino acids. V gave up 4 bases and J gave up 6 bases, with 13 bases separating them. In germline, CDR1 is PRHDT, CDR2 FYEKMQ (reference sequence). The CDR3 reads CASSYRGGANIQYF. Here the CDR3 DNA reads TGTGCCAGCAGCTACCGAGGAGGGGCAAACATTCAGTACTTC.

The V and J genes are TRBV19 and TRBJ2-3; perhaps TRBD2 as D (6 bases). Per the germline V gene, CDR1 is LNHDA and CDR2 is SQIVND (reference sequence). Trimming pared 10 bases from V and 0 bases from J, leaving 14 bases between. This CDR3 has 14 amino acids. The DNA for the CDR3 is TGTGCCATATCCCGGGACTCCAGCACAGATACGCAGTATTTT. Protein: CAISRDSSTDTQYF. Combining the CDR3 with reference TRBV19 and TRBJ2-3 gives the whole variable domain DGGITQSPKYLFRKEGQNVTLSCEQNLNHDAMYWYRQDPGQGLRLIYYSQIVNDFQKGDIAEGYSVSREKKESFPLTVTSAQKNPTAFYLCAISRDSSTDTQYFGPGTRLTVL.

This chain links TRBV11-2 with TRBJ2-5; weak D call: TRBD1 (5 bases). Germline V gene sequence: CDR1 SGHAT, CDR2 FQNNGV. CDR3 length: 16 amino acids. Trimming removed 5 bases from V and 2 bases from J, with 18 bases in between. CDR3 nucleotides: TGTGCCAGCAGCCCAGGTGGGGCAGGCCGTCAAGAGACCCAGTACTTC. This codes for CASSPGGAGRQETQYF.

CDR3 nucleotide sequence: TGTGCCAGCTCGCCGACAGTAGGAAACACTGAAGCTTTCTTT. Encoded protein: CASSPTVGNTEAFF. The chain combines TRBV18 with TRBJ1-1, with a weak D call TRBD1 (5 bases). Germline lookup yields CDR1 KGHSH and CDR2 LQKENI. V dropped 6 bases and J dropped 2 bases, with 13 bases sitting between them. The CDR3 has 14 residues.

J is TRBJ1-2 and V is TRBV5-4; a weak D match, TRBD1 (6 bases). The CDR3 spans 13 residues. The V and J ends lost 1 base and 9 bases respectively, with 13 bases between them. Germline V gene sequence: CDR1 SGHNT, CDR2 YYREEE (reference sequence). CDR3 coding DNA: TGTGCCAGCAGCTTGCCCCAGGGGACAAGCTACACCTTC. It translates to CASSLPQGTSYTF.

This clone was seen a few times. The CDR3 bases are TGTGCCAGCAGCTTTGGGGGGGGAGAGACCCAGTACTTC. This gives the protein CASSFGGGETQYF. The V and J genes are TRBV5-4 and TRBJ2-5, with 7 bases aligning to TRBD2. With 2 bases clipped from V and 4 bases from J, the junction kept 2 bases outside the gene matches. This CDR3 contains 13 residues. CDR1 is SGHNT, CDR2 YYREEE, per germline (reference sequence).

This chain links TRBV30 with TRBJ2-3; 8 nucleotides match TRBD2. Germline V gives CDR1 GTSNPN, CDR2 SVGIG (reference sequence). V was clipped by 3 bases and J by 1 base; unmatched bases: 0. The CDR3 is 13 amino acids. CDR3 sequence reads: CAWSGGGTDTQYF. The CDR3 nucleotides are TGTGCCTGGAGCGGGGGGGGCACAGATACGCAGTATTTT.